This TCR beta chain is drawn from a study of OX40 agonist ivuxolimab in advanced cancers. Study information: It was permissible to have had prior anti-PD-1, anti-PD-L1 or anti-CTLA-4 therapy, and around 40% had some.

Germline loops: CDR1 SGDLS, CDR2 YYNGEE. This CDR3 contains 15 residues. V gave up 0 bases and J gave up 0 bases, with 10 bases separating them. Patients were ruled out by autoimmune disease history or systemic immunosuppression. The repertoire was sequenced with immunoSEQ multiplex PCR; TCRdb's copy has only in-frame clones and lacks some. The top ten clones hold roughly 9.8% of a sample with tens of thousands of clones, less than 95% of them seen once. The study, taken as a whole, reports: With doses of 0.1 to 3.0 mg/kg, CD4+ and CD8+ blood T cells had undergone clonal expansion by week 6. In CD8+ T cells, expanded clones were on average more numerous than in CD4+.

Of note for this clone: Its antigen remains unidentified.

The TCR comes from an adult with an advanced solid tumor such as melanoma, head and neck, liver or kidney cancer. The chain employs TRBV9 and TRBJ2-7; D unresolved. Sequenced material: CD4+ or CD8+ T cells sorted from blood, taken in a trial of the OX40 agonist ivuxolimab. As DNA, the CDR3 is TGTGCCAGCAGCGTAGCGTTGGGTCTCTCCTACGAGCAGTACTTC. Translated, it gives CASSVALGLSYEQYF.